This T cell receptor beta chain is drawn from a study of T cell clonality in common variable immunodeficiency (dated by TCRdb to about 2015). Both CVID patients and healthy controls were predominantly of Caucasian heritage. Heparinized peripheral whole blood samples of roughly 5 to 8.5 ml were obtained from each donor. Genomic DNA from adults with common variable immune deficiency (CVID) and from healthy adult controls was the source for sequencing TCRbeta CDR3 repertoires. The control group was made up of approximately 22 healthy adult volunteers (10 male and 12 female) whose ages ranged from roughly 23 to 70 years, with a mean age of approximately 37. Diluted blood was subjected to density centrifugation over Hypaque 1077 or Ficoll-Paque for isolation of peripheral blood mononuclear cells. Unsorted mononuclear cells served as the source of genomic DNA, which was extracted either by Qiagen column purification or by a centrifugation-based method.

This clone was detected many times. Its binding antigen is unknown. The read gets to within 3 residues of the CDR3 end, and the germline J gene fills in the rest. Results and caveats for the whole study, not just this receptor: Even though DNA input was the same, control samples had an average of around 81,000 unique sequences each, compared with about 32,000 in CVID samples. Correlations of repertoire features with clinical complications were constrained by heterogeneity among patients within the CVID cohort. Fewer deletions and N-nucleotide insertions were reportedly observed in CVID TCRbeta sequences, and highly modified clones with 13 or more V deletions were reportedly absent from CVID TCRbeta sequences. Healthy controls shared more TCRbeta clones with each other than CVID subjects shared among themselves (p < 0.0001). TCRbeta clonality was higher in CVID subjects than in healthy controls (t-test p = 0.018), and the increase was most characteristic of about a third of subjects. The authors noted that sequencing repertoires of T cell subpopulations would be needed to clarify what caused the increased clonality in CVID.

CDR1 is given as MNHEY and CDR2 as SVGEGT, both from the germline V gene. Spanning cysteine to phenylalanine, the CDR3 consists of 15 amino acids. Part of the CDR3 DNA is given, 36 bases translated from base 1. Compared with germline, V lacks 4 bases and J lacks 5 bases; bases without a gene match: 10. For sequencing, equivalent amounts of genomic DNA were input from CVID and control samples. For every sample, a 60 bp segment covering the rearranged TCRbeta CDR3 region was amplified and then sequenced. The immunoSEQ assay, a bias-corrected multiplex PCR with high-throughput sequencing, was employed for TCRbeta amplification. As for how the authors treated the data: Every unique nucleotide sequence was considered a clone and was annotated with V, D and J genes, copy number and frequency. Sequences were labeled productive if in frame, and non-productive if out of frame or containing stop codons. As previously described, clonality was calculated on the basis of Shannon's entropy. The predicted amino acid sequences of productive clones were used to derive mean CDR3 Kyte-Doolittle hydropathy. Hierarchical clustering of scaled V gene usage was performed with the R hclust function using Manhattan distance and complete linkage. Sharing of clones by CDR3 amino acid sequence was evaluated by resampling 12 repertoires per group over 100 rounds. Repertoires were searched for roughly 70 published EBV-specific and 200 to 300 published CMV-specific TCRbeta sequences. Analysis left out a couple of CVID samples that produced under 10,000 sequences, so roughly 45 CVID repertoires remained. The source is immuneACCESS, and TCRdb retained only in-frame sequences with V and J called. Part of the clones is not carried over; for the studies checked, unresolved V genes explain less than half of this, and the remainder is unexplained. That table is the source of V, J and clone size, and D and trimming were worked out from the DNA. The table records 40,000 to 45,000 clones for this sample, and not one of them appears only once. The top ten clonotypes cover 2.8% of the sample.

The receptor's source is a person between 18 and 75 years old in good health. The rearrangement joined TRBV6-2 or TRBV6-3 to TRBJ2-5, and TRBD1 matches 7 of the central bases. The sequenced material came from peripheral blood mononuclear cells. CDR3 protein: CASSSFRQGPETQYF. The CDR3 bases that were read are TGTGCCAGCAGTTCCTTCCGACAGGGACCCGAGACC.